Each of the 10 T cell receptor beta chains below was sequenced from the same sample in a study of T cell responses to AZD1222 COVID-19 vaccine. Repertoires were generated with immunoSEQ multiplex PCR, while TCRdb's copy carries only in-frame clones and drops some. The sample holds approximately 180,000 clones, around 89% seen once. The specimen comprised peripheral blood, sampled 28 days after the second dose of the MenACWY control vaccine. These receptors all stem from an adult who received the MenACWY meningococcal vaccine as a control.

V is TRBV19 and J is TRBJ2-7; 10 nucleotides match TRBD2. This CDR3 has 15 residues. Germline lookup yields CDR1 LNHDA and CDR2 SQIVND (reference sequence). V trimming: 2 bases; J trimming: 2 bases; junction bases outside the gene matches: 3. In nucleotides, the CDR3 is TGTGCCAGTAGTATAACACTAGCGGGAACCTACGAGCAGTACTTC. This codes for CASSITLAGTYEQYF.

The sample holds one count of this clone. This rearrangement joins TRBV10-3 to TRBJ2-1; D possibly uses TRBD1 or TRBD2 (5 bases each). In germline, CDR1 is ENHRY, CDR2 SYGVKD. The V end was cut by 10 bases, the J end by 3 bases, with 28 bases between. The CDR3 covers 18 residues. In DNA form, the CDR3 reads TGTGCCACAACGGGACGGGCGACTCGGCCTCAGAACTACAATGAGCAGTTCTTC. Translated, it gives CATTGRATRPQNYNEQFF.

In regard to this clone: A read error may account for a junction end that differs from germline. Other nucleotide sequences in the sample specify the same CDR3. The rearrangement links TRBV28 to TRBJ1-1, with no clear D. Germline loops: CDR1 MDHEN, CDR2 SYDVKM. This CDR3 is 16 amino acids long. CDR3 sequence (DNA): TGTGCCAGCAGTTTATTCCGGGCACGGAGTAGCGCTGAAGCCTTCTTT. This encodes CASSLFRARSSAEAFF.

This chain joins TRBV15 and TRBJ1-5; D call uncertain. The length of the CDR3 is 15 residues. Germline assignment: CDR1 LNHNV and CDR2 YYDKDF (reference sequence). Trimming left V 8 bases short and J 0 bases short, with 14 bases between. The CDR3 nucleotides read TGTGCCACCGCTCACAGCCTATCTAGCAATCAGCCCCAGCATTTT. Its translation is CATAHSLSSNQPQHF.

This clone was found once. The rearrangement joins TRBV7-2 to TRBJ2-3; 7 bases align to TRBD2. The germline gives CDR1 SGHTA, CDR2 FQGNSA. The junction had 6 bases not matched to a gene; V was cut back by 8 bases and J by 4 bases. This CDR3 contains 13 residues. CDR3 residues: CASGREKPDTQYF. CDR3 DNA sequence: TGTGCCAGCGGGCGGGAGAAGCCAGATACGCAGTATTTT.

The V gene is TRBV5-6, the J gene TRBJ1-5, with a tentative D call TRBD1 (6 bases). Germline V gives CDR1 SGHDT, CDR2 YYEEEE. V was clipped by 0 bases and J by 5 bases, with 6 bases between them. The CDR3 sequence is 13 residues long. The CDR3 sequence: CASSLGQDQPQHF. In nucleotides, the CDR3 is TGTGCCAGCAGCTTGGGACAGGATCAGCCCCAGCATTTT.

This clone appeared a few times. The chain links TRBV9 to TRBJ1-2; no reliable D call. There are 14 residues in the CDR3. V lost 3 bases and J 7 bases, leaving 16 bases between the germline ends. Germline V lookup: CDR1 SGDLS, CDR2 YYNGEE. CDR3: CASSARESRLGYTF. The CDR3 nucleotides read TGTGCCAGCAGCGCCCGGGAATCCAGGCTTGGCTACACCTTC.

V gene TRBV14 combines with J gene TRBJ2-1, with D perhaps TRBD2 (5 bases). The germline gives CDR1 SGHDN, CDR2 FVKESK. This CDR3 comprises 15 residues. Trimming shortened V by 1 base and J by 6 bases, and 13 bases separated the two germline ends. CDR3 residues: CASSQGAIAFNEQFF. As DNA, the CDR3 is TGTGCCAGCAGCCAAGGGGCGATAGCGTTCAATGAGCAGTTCTTC.

The chain employs TRBV15 and TRBJ2-7; possibly TRBD2 for D (6 bases). This CDR3 region has 13 residues. Germline V gene sequence: CDR1 LNHNV, CDR2 YYDKDF (reference sequence). V dropped 1 base and J dropped 7 bases, with 11 bases sitting between them. CDR3 DNA sequence: TGTGCCACCAGCAGAGGGGGGGAGGTGGAGCAGTACTTC. This encodes CATSRGGEVEQYF.

J is TRBJ2-7 and V is TRBV6-2 or TRBV6-3; D not certain. The CDR3 has 13 residues. Trimming shortened V by 0 bases and J by 5 bases, and 8 bases separated the two germline ends. In germline, CDR1 is MNHEY, CDR2 SVGEGT. The CDR3 sequence is CASSYSSWDEQYF. The DNA of the CDR3 is TGTGCCAGCAGTTACTCGTCTTGGGACGAGCAGTACTTC.